This T cell receptor (beta chain) was recorded in a study of cytomegalovirus exposure and HLA in healthy donors. About this clone itself: Its target is unknown.

The PCR employed 60 Vbeta primers together with 13 Jbeta primers. Profiling relied on immunoSEQ multiplex PCR, and the TCRdb table lists in-frame clones only, not all of them. The table includes about 190,000 clones, 75% to 90% detected once. Study-level results: Judged likely to be a sequencing artifact was a cluster of highly shared sequence variants.

V trimming: 6 bases; J trimming: 4 bases; junction bases outside the gene matches: 7. The CDR3 is 14 amino acids. Germline V gene data show CDR1 as LNHDA and CDR2 as SQIVND (reference sequence). This sequence originates from a man aged 35 to 55 in good health and CMV-seropositive. Sequences were obtained from PBMCs. The chain is built from TRBV19 and TRBJ2-5, with 8 positions matching TRBD2. CDR3 coding DNA: TGTGCCAGTAGGACCGGGGGGGGCCTAGAGACCCAGTACTTC. Protein sequence: CASRTGGGLETQYF.